The 21 T cell receptor beta chains in this list originate from one sample, sequenced in a study of T-cell reconstitution after alpha-beta-depleted transplantation in children. Library preparation (for TCRbeta) was performed with unique molecular identifiers. TCRdb recomputed calls from the PCR reads with MiXCR, one row per CDR3 protein. The repertoire holds more than 400,000 distinct CDR3 sequences, with over 9.5% as singletons. The sample in question was PBMCs, mostly from graft donor cells, obtained 180 days after TCRalphabeta/CD19-depleted stem cell transplant. These receptors were collected from a female patient younger than 10 who had a stem cell transplant for aplastic anemia, so the T cells may come from the graft donor.

This clonotype came up a few times. This sequence joins TRBV12-3 or TRBV12-4 and TRBJ2-6, with D possibly being TRBD1 (6 bases). V shed 6 bases and J shed 2 bases, with 17 bases lying between them. The CDR3 loop spans 17 amino acids. The CDR3: CASSPPLDRTGANVLTF. CDR3 DNA: TGTGCCAGCAGCCCTCCTCTGGACAGAACTGGGGCCAACGTCCTGACTTTC.

The chain is built from TRBV6-5 and TRBJ1-6, with a weak D call TRBD1 (5 bases). Germline assignment: CDR1 MNHEY and CDR2 SVGAGI. Trimming took off 7 bases at V and 6 bases at J, with 7 bases between the two ends. The CDR3 is made up of 12 amino acids. In DNA, the CDR3 is TGTGCCAGCACGACAGTTAATTCACCCCTCCACTTT. Translating it yields CASTTVNSPLHF.

This clonotype has only a few counts. The gene calls are TRBV24-1 and TRBJ1-5, with 10 bases aligning to TRBD1. Germline CDR1 is KGHDR and CDR2 is SFDVKD. The CDR3 is 16 amino acids. The trim removed 5 bases at V and 2 bases at J, leaving 5 bases unmatched. This CDR3 is CATSGQGASGNQPQHF. In nucleotides, the CDR3 is TGTGCCACCAGTGGACAGGGGGCTAGCGGCAATCAGCCCCAGCATTTT.

The chain links TRBV9 to TRBJ2-5; possible D gene TRBD2, 5 bases. Per germline, CDR1 SGDLS and CDR2 YYNGEE. The CDR3 is made up of 13 amino acids. V lost 4 bases, J lost 4 bases, and 11 bases lay in between. The CDR3 nucleotides read TGTGCCAGCAGCTCTCGGACTCGAGAGACCCAGTACTTC. Translation: CASSSRTRETQYF.

This clonotype was observed at least ten times. The CDR3 reads CASSLAGRSYEQYF. CDR3 bases: TGCGCCAGCAGCTTGGCCGGACGGTCCTACGAGCAGTACTTC. The rearrangement joins TRBV5-1 to TRBJ2-7; D ambiguous. The V end lost 0 bases, the J end lost 1 base, and 8 bases lay between the germline ends. CDR1 is SGHRS, CDR2 YFSETQ, per germline. The CDR3 spans 14 residues.

This clonotype was seen at least ten times. The chain couples TRBV5-1 to TRBJ2-3, with 10 bases identical to TRBD2. The CDR3 is made up of 16 amino acids. Looked up from germline, CDR1 is SGHRS and CDR2 is YFSETQ. The junction had 7 bases not matched to a gene; V was cut back by 4 bases and J by 2 bases. The CDR3 reads CASSPRTSGATDTQYF. DNA for the CDR3: TGCGCCAGCAGCCCTCGGACTAGCGGAGCCACAGATACGCAGTATTTT.

The rearrangement links TRBV18 to TRBJ1-2; no firm D call. Germline values: CDR1 KGHSH, CDR2 LQKENI. Trimming stripped 6 bases from V and 8 bases from J, with 16 bases between. The CDR3 covers 13 residues. Here the CDR3 DNA reads TGTGCCAGCTCTTTCGAGATGAGGGTCGGCTACACCTTC. Amino acid sequence: CASSFEMRVGYTF.

This clonotype was seen a handful of times. V usage is TRBV25-1 and J usage is TRBJ1-4; the D is unclear. The CDR3 spans 15 residues. V was pared by 3 bases and J by 4 bases, with 12 bases between. CDR1 and CDR2 from the germline V gene are MGHDK and SYGVNS. The CDR3 bases are TGTGCCAGCAGTGAGACTCTGGTGGTTAATGAAAAACTGTTTTTT. Translating gives CASSETLVVNEKLFF.

CDR3 sequence: CASSRTSLTGELFF. The DNA of the CDR3 is TGTGCCAGCAGTAGAACTAGCCTCACCGGGGAGCTGTTTTTT. This chain joins TRBV27 and TRBJ2-2, with a tentative D call TRBD2 (6 bases). CDR3 size: 14 residues. Germline CDR1 and CDR2: MNHEY and SMNVEV (reference sequence). The germline V and J ends were trimmed by 5 bases and 4 bases, with 11 bases remaining between them.

Many counts were recorded for this clonotype. V and J are TRBV7-9 and TRBJ2-1; 10 bases agree with TRBD2. The germline V gene encodes CDR1 SEHNR and CDR2 FQNEAQ (reference sequence). This CDR3 region has 15 residues. The ends lost 2 bases at V and 3 bases at J; junction bases unmatched: 1. In DNA, the CDR3 is TGTGCCAGCAGCTTATTAGCGGGAGGCTACAATGAGCAGTTCTTC. This sequence encodes CASSLLAGGYNEQFF. The whole variable domain, remainder taken from reference TRBV7-9 and TRBJ2-1, is DTGVSQNPRHKITKRGQNVTFRCDPISEHNRLYWYRQTLGQGPEFLTYFQNEAQLEKSRLLSDRFSAERPKGSFSTLEIQRTEQGDSAMYLCASSLLAGGYNEQFFGPGTRLTVL.

This clonotype was seen at least ten times. The chain is built from TRBV9 and TRBJ2-3; 8 nucleotides align to TRBD2. CDR3 length: 16 residues. Germline values: CDR1 SGDLS, CDR2 YYNGEE. Unmatched junction bases numbered 4, after V lost 0 bases and J lost 1 base. CDR3 in DNA: TGTGCCAGCAGCGTAGGGAGCGGGGGCCGCACAGATACGCAGTATTTT. This sequence encodes CASSVGSGGRTDTQYF.

This rearrangement joins TRBV20-1 to TRBJ1-2, with D possibly being TRBD1 (6 bases). CDR3 length: 17 amino acids. The germline gives CDR1 DFQATT, CDR2 SNEGSKA (reference sequence). Trimming shortened V by 0 bases and J by 4 bases, and 21 bases separated the two germline ends. This chain's CDR3 is CSARERALQGPFYGYTF. CDR3 coding DNA: TGCAGTGCTAGAGAGAGGGCCCTACAGGGTCCTTTCTATGGCTACACCTTC.

This clonotype was seen ten or more times. This chain connects TRBV12-3 or TRBV12-4 to TRBJ1-1; perhaps TRBD1 as D (6 bases). V was shortened by 7 bases and J by 5 bases, with 17 bases between the two germline ends. There are 14 residues in the CDR3. CDR3 nucleotide sequence: TGTGCCAGCAAGCCGGGGGGCGCAATAACTGAAGCTTTCTTT. This codes for CASKPGGAITEAFF.

This rearrangement joins TRBV7-2 to TRBJ2-2; no firm D call. Trimming took 2 bases from V and 9 from J, leaving 7 bases between them. The CDR3 is 12 amino acids. Germline CDR1 is SGHTA and CDR2 is FQGNSA. CDR3 nucleotides: TGTGCCAGCAGCTTAATGTCCAGGGAGCTGTTTTTT. Translation: CASSLMSRELFF.

This clonotype occurred many times. V usage is TRBV29-1 and J usage is TRBJ2-2; 8 nucleotides line up with TRBD1. This CDR3 is built from 14 residues. Trimming took 5 bases from V and 1 from J; bases not matched to a gene: 3. Germline V gives CDR1 SQVTM, CDR2 ANQGSEA. CDR3 nucleotide sequence: TGCAGCGTTTATGGGACAGGGAACACCGGGGAGCTGTTTTTT. Its translation: CSVYGTGNTGELFF.

This chain links TRBV5-5 with TRBJ2-7; no reliable D call. Germline CDR1 reads SGHKS; CDR2 reads YYEKEE (reference sequence). The CDR3 is 12 residues long. V lost 3 bases and J 3 bases, leaving 7 bases between the germline ends. CDR3 sequence: CASSWPGYEQYV. CDR3 sequence (DNA): TGTGCCAGCAGCTGGCCAGGCTACGAGCAGTACGTC.

The chain employs TRBV6-6 and TRBJ2-7; D assignment may be TRBD1 or TRBD2 (5 bases each). From germline, CDR1 is MNHNY and CDR2 SVGAGI (reference sequence). V was clipped by 4 bases and J by 9 bases, with 16 bases between them. The CDR3 consists of 13 residues. Here the CDR3 reads CASSSHRRDVQYF. CDR3 DNA: TGTGCCAGCAGTTCCCATCGAAGGGACGTGCAGTACTTC.

The CDR3 is CARRHGLAKNIQYF. The DNA for the CDR3 is TGTGCCAGGAGGCATGGGCTAGCCAAAAACATTCAGTACTTC. V usage is TRBV5-3 and J usage is TRBJ2-4; D not certain. TRBV5-3 is classed as an ORF, of uncertain function. The V end lost 8 bases, the J end lost 0 bases, and 12 bases lay between the germline ends. The CDR3 length is 14 residues.

The sample holds a few counts of this clonotype. The chain joins TRBV12-3 or TRBV12-4 to TRBJ2-1, with 13 bases that match TRBD2. The CDR3 is 16 residues long. V lost 4 bases to trimming and J lost 2 bases; unmatched junction nucleotides: 2. The CDR3 region has the DNA TGTGCCAGCAGTTCGGGACTAGCGGGGACCTACAATGAGCAGTTCTTC. This codes for CASSSGLAGTYNEQFF.

The chain links TRBV20-1 to TRBJ1-6, with D perhaps matching TRBD1 (6 bases). Trimming removed 3 bases at V and 0 bases at J, with 12 bases between. This CDR3 comprises 16 residues. From germline, CDR1 is DFQATT and CDR2 SNEGSKA (reference sequence). The CDR3 loop reads CSARDSQSSYNSPLHF. Here the CDR3 DNA reads TGCAGTGCTAGGGACAGTCAGAGCTCCTATAATTCACCCCTCCACTTT.

The chain couples TRBV20-1 to TRBJ2-3; D may be TRBD2 (5 bases). CDR1 and CDR2 from the germline V gene are DFQATT and SNEGSKA (reference sequence). The CDR3 consists of 14 residues. The V gene lost 6 bases and the J gene lost 1 base, with 14 bases spanning the gap. DNA of the CDR3: TGCAGTGCCCCCCGTGGGAGTCGCACAGATACGCAGTATTTT. Translation: CSAPRGSRTDTQYF.